This paragraph reports one TCR beta chain. Its antigen is unknown. The junction does not match germline at one end; this may be a read error. Time point reported: blood 2 weeks post-SBRT. Treatment described: 15 Gy SBRT to primary tumor, nephrectomy 4 weeks later. Sequencing used immunoSEQ multiplex PCR; TCRdb keeps in-frame clones, though not all of them. Among tens of thousands of clones listed, roughly 72% were seen once. The data are from a study of radiation and T cells in renal cell carcinoma. Study details: Nephrectomy followed 15 Gy stereotactic body radiation by 4 weeks.

CDR1 and CDR2 (germline): SGHRS, YFSETQ. CDR3 length equals 13 residues. Regarding the study as a whole: From baseline, blood top tumor clonotypes peaked at 2 weeks post-radiation.

This chain joins TRBV5-1 and TRBJ2-5; 10 nucleotides match TRBD2. The sequences come from blood, collected from a patient whose treatment included radiotherapy and nephrectomy. The sequence came from a man between 60 and 75 years old with renal cell carcinoma. CDR3 nucleotide sequence: TGCGCCAGCACCTTGACTAGCGGGGAGACCCAGTACTTC. This codes for CASTLTSGETQYF.